Listed below are T cell receptor beta chains from one sample, sequenced in a study of CD8+CD57+ T cells in acquired aplastic anemia. Using its own MiXCR run on the reads, TCRdb lists one record per CDR3 protein. This table holds under 200,000 distinct CDR3 sequences, less than 60% found once. The sequenced material came from sorted CD4+, CD8+, or CD8+CD57+ T cells (not recorded which) from PBMCs. The receptor set was obtained from a human donor with aplastic anemia. Both conserved end residues are part of each CDR3. The D gene is left open where the match is weak. A clone size is listed for some rows: how often the clone was seen (once, few, many), or a class if it is expanded.

CDR3 DNA: TGTGCCAGTAAAGTAGGGGATTGGGAGACCCAGTACTTC
CDR3 protein: CASKVGDWETQYF
CDR3 length: 13
J gene: TRBJ2-5
D gene: -
clone size: once
V gene: TRBV12-3/TRBV12-4

CDR3 DNA: TGTGCCAGCAGGAGGGACAGGGGTCCAGATACGCAGTATTTT
CDR3 protein: CASRRDRGPDTQYF
CDR3 length: 14
J gene: TRBJ2-3
D gene: TRBD1
clone size: few
V gene: TRBV3-1

CDR3 DNA: TGTGCCAGCAGTCTTAGCGGGGGCGCGGAGACCCAGTACTTC
CDR3 protein: CASSLSGGAETQYF
CDR3 length: 14
J gene: TRBJ2-5
D gene: TRBD2
clone size: -
V gene: TRBV11-2

CDR3 DNA: TGTGCCAGCACCCTGACAGGGACTGGAAACACCATATATTTT
CDR3 protein: CASTLTGTGNTIYF
CDR3 length: 14
J gene: TRBJ1-3
D gene: TRBD1
clone size: many
V gene: TRBV5-8

CDR3 DNA: TGTGCCAGCAGTCTAACAGGGCCCAGATGGAACACTGAAGCTTTCTTT
CDR3 protein: CASSLTGPRWNTEAFF
CDR3 length: 16
J gene: TRBJ1-1
D gene: -
clone size: many
V gene: TRBV12-3/TRBV12-4

CDR3 DNA: TGTGCCAGCAGCCGATTGGGGGGGCAAAATGGCTACACCTTC
CDR3 protein: CASSRLGGQNGYTF
CDR3 length: 14
J gene: TRBJ1-2
D gene: -
clone size: -
V gene: TRBV7-2

CDR3 DNA: TGTGCCAGTAGGCGAGGACCGGGCGGCACCGGGGAGCTGTTTTTT
CDR3 protein: CASRRGPGGTGELFF
CDR3 length: 15
J gene: TRBJ2-2
D gene: -
clone size: -
V gene: TRBV19

CDR3 DNA: TGCAGTGCTAGGGGTAGGGATGGCTACACCTTC
CDR3 protein: CSARGRDGYTF
CDR3 length: 11
J gene: TRBJ1-2
D gene: -
clone size: -
V gene: TRBV20-1

CDR3 DNA: TGCAGTGCAGTAAGAATAGCGGGAGGCCCCACAGATACGCAGTATTTT
CDR3 protein: CSAVRIAGGPTDTQYF
CDR3 length: 16
J gene: TRBJ2-3
D gene: TRBD2
clone size: -
V gene: TRBV20-1

CDR3 DNA: TGTGCCAGCAGTGGAAGATTGACTAGTTCAGATACGCAGTATTTT
CDR3 protein: CASSGRLTSSDTQYF
CDR3 length: 15
J gene: TRBJ2-3
D gene: -
clone size: -
V gene: TRBV6-1

CDR3 DNA: TGCAGCGTCCCCGGGACAGCTACCTCTGGGGCCAACGTCCTGACTTTC
CDR3 protein: CSVPGTATSGANVLTF
CDR3 length: 16
J gene: TRBJ2-6
D gene: TRBD1
clone size: -
V gene: TRBV29-1

CDR3 DNA: TGCAGTGCTGGGGGGCACCTTGAAGCTTTCTTT
CDR3 protein: CSAGGHLEAFF
CDR3 length: 11
J gene: TRBJ1-1
D gene: -
clone size: -
V gene: TRBV20-1

CDR3 DNA: TGCGCCAGCAGCTTCGGGACAGCCGGGGCCAACGTCCTGACTTTC
CDR3 protein: CASSFGTAGANVLTF
CDR3 length: 15
J gene: TRBJ2-6
D gene: TRBD1
clone size: many
V gene: TRBV5-1

CDR3 DNA: TGTGCCAGCAGTTCCTGGGGACCTAATCAGCCCCAGCATTTT
CDR3 protein: CASSSWGPNQPQHF
CDR3 length: 14
J gene: TRBJ1-5
D gene: -
clone size: -
V gene: TRBV6-5

CDR3 DNA: TGTGCCAGCAGTGGGGGGCTTGAAGCTTTCTTT
CDR3 protein: CASSGGLEAFF
CDR3 length: 11
J gene: TRBJ1-1
D gene: -
clone size: -
V gene: TRBV2

CDR3 DNA: TGCGCCAGCAGTGACAGGGGGATGAGGGAAAAACTGTTTTTT
CDR3 protein: CASSDRGMREKLFF
CDR3 length: 14
J gene: TRBJ1-4
D gene: TRBD1
clone size: -
V gene: TRBV10-2

CDR3 DNA: TGTGCCAGCAGGACGGGGGATCCAGGTCAGCCCCAGCATTTT
CDR3 protein: CASRTGDPGQPQHF
CDR3 length: 14
J gene: TRBJ1-5
D gene: -
clone size: few
V gene: TRBV2

CDR3 DNA: TGTGCCAGCAGAGGAGGGAGACTCCCCCAGGGCTATAGCAATCAGCCCCAGCATTTT
CDR3 protein: CASRGGRLPQGYSNQPQHF
CDR3 length: 19
J gene: TRBJ1-5
D gene: -
clone size: few
V gene: TRBV12-3/TRBV12-4

CDR3 DNA: TGTGCCAGCAGTCCCGACAGAAGTGAAGCTTTCTTT
CDR3 protein: CASSPDRSEAFF
CDR3 length: 12
J gene: TRBJ1-1
D gene: -
clone size: -
V gene: TRBV6-2/TRBV6-3

CDR3 DNA: TGTGCCAGCAGCTCGGGCTCGCCGACAGGGGGAGGGTATGGCTATACCTTC
CDR3 protein: CASSSGSPTGGGYGYTF
CDR3 length: 17
J gene: TRBJ1-2
D gene: TRBD1
clone size: -
V gene: TRBV7-3

CDR3 DNA: TGTGCCACCAGCAGACTGACTAGCGGGAGAACGGGCGAGCAGTACTTC
CDR3 protein: CATSRLTSGRTGEQYF
CDR3 length: 16
J gene: TRBJ2-7
D gene: TRBD2
clone size: medium-sized
V gene: TRBV15

CDR3 DNA: TGTGCCAGCAGTTACGTGGACAGGGTTGATCGGACCCAGTACTTC
CDR3 protein: CASSYVDRVDRTQYF
CDR3 length: 15
J gene: TRBJ2-5
D gene: TRBD1
clone size: once
V gene: TRBV10-2

CDR3 DNA: TGTGCCAGCAGTTTCGGGGGCGGGAGACGTCGAGACGGGGAGCTGTTTTTT
CDR3 protein: CASSFGGGRRRDGELFF
CDR3 length: 17
J gene: TRBJ2-2
D gene: -
clone size: many
V gene: TRBV2

CDR3 DNA: TGTGCCAGCATCCGGGAGGCAGACATCTATAATTCACCCCTCCACTTT
CDR3 protein: CASIREADIYNSPLHF
CDR3 length: 16
J gene: TRBJ1-6
D gene: -
clone size: -
V gene: TRBV11-1

CDR3 DNA: TGTGCCACCACCTTGGACAGGGGAGGACAAGAGACCCAGTACTTC
CDR3 protein: CATTLDRGGQETQYF
CDR3 length: 15
J gene: TRBJ2-5
D gene: TRBD1
clone size: many
V gene: TRBV15

CDR3 DNA: TGTGCCAGCGGGGACGACAGGGGGCTTGGCTACACCTTC
CDR3 protein: CASGDDRGLGYTF
CDR3 length: 13
J gene: TRBJ1-2
D gene: TRBD1
clone size: many
V gene: TRBV2

CDR3 DNA: TGTGCCAGCAGTTTAGGGAATACGCAGTATTTT
CDR3 protein: CASSLGNTQYF
CDR3 length: 11
J gene: TRBJ2-3
D gene: -
clone size: many
V gene: TRBV12-3/TRBV12-4

CDR3 DNA: TGTGCCAGCAGTTACTCCAGCTATAGCAATCAGCCCCAGCATTTT
CDR3 protein: CASSYSSYSNQPQHF
CDR3 length: 15
J gene: TRBJ1-5
D gene: -
clone size: -
V gene: TRBV6-2/TRBV6-3

CDR3 DNA: TGTGCCAGCTCACCAAGGGCAGGGAAGGTCTACGAGCAGTACTTC
CDR3 protein: CASSPRAGKVYEQYF
CDR3 length: 15
J gene: TRBJ2-7
D gene: -
clone size: few
V gene: TRBV18

CDR3 DNA: TGTGCCAGCAGTGAAAGGGGCGGTTACGGAGATACACAGTATTTT
CDR3 protein: CASSERGGYGDTQYF
CDR3 length: 15
J gene: TRBJ2-3
D gene: -
clone size: -
V gene: TRBV2

CDR3 DNA: TGTGCCAGCAGCTTAGTCTCGTATGGCTACGAGCAGTACTTC
CDR3 protein: CASSLVSYGYEQYF
CDR3 length: 14
J gene: TRBJ2-7
D gene: -
clone size: -
V gene: TRBV7-8

CDR3 DNA: TGTGCCAGCAGCCCTGGGGTGGGGACTGGAGCTTTCTTT
CDR3 protein: CASSPGVGTGAFF
CDR3 length: 13
J gene: TRBJ1-1
D gene: -
clone size: -
V gene: TRBV7-8

CDR3 DNA: TGTGCCTGGAGTGTACAGTGGTTAAGGGACCGCGGCTACGAGCAGTACTTC
CDR3 protein: CAWSVQWLRDRGYEQYF
CDR3 length: 17
J gene: TRBJ2-7
D gene: -
clone size: few
V gene: TRBV30